The 8 T cell receptor beta chains reported below all come from one sample, sequenced in a study of beta chain features in type 1 diabetes. General study findings and limits: Shortening that was moderate but significant affected the TCRB CDR3s of Type 1 diabetes patients in all four CD4+ subsets.

These receptors' targets are unknown. Investigators reverse transcribed all isolated RNA, so they sequenced expressed TCRB transcripts. Libraries were prepared by immunoSEQ multiplex PCR; TCRdb keeps only in-frame clonotypes and omits some of them. The profile shows 600,000 or so clones, 11% to 15% of them singletons. Sequencing was carried out using naive CD4+ T cells from blood. These receptors were collected from a man between 18 and 29 years old with type 1 diabetes.

V gene TRBV19 combines with J gene TRBJ2-3; D gene ambiguous. V lost 4 bases and J 0 bases, leaving 11 bases between the germline ends. CDR3 length: 15 residues. Germline CDR1 reads LNHDA; CDR2 reads SQIVND (reference sequence). The CDR3 DNA follows: TGTGCCAGTAGTACGACTCTAACCAGCACAGATACGCAGTATTTT. Translating it yields CASSTTLTSTDTQYF.

The chain couples TRBV7-9 to TRBJ1-1; D is ambiguous. Between the trimmed V and J ends, which lost 6 bases and 4 bases, there was a span of 3 bases. The CDR3 has 10 amino acids. Germline lookup yields CDR1 SEHNR and CDR2 FQNEAQ (reference sequence). The CDR3 DNA reads TGTGCCAGCAGTCCCACTGAAGCTTTCTTT. Protein: CASSPTEAFF.

This chain links TRBV4-3 with TRBJ1-2; D unclear. The CDR3 totals 15 residues. Germline assignment: CDR1 LGHNA and CDR2 YSLEER. Trimming removed 0 bases at V and 5 bases at J, with 13 bases between. This CDR3 is CASSQDRTALYGYTF. In nucleotides, the CDR3 is TGCGCCAGCAGCCAAGATCGTACAGCTCTTTATGGCTACACCTTC.

The chain uses TRBV6-1 and TRBJ2-3, with D perhaps matching TRBD2 (6 bases). Deletions cut 2 bases from V and 3 bases from J, with 18 bases between. The CDR3 is 17 residues long. Germline CDR1 and CDR2: MNHNS and SASEGT. CDR3 in DNA: TGTGCCAGCAGTGAAAAAGTCGTAGCGGAGGTTACAGATACGCAGTATTTT. This gives the protein CASSEKVVAEVTDTQYF.

The sample holds a few counts of this clone. The chain links TRBV2 to TRBJ2-5; 7 bases are a match to TRBD2. Trimming removed 6 bases from V and 7 bases from J; junction bases left unmatched: 11. This CDR3 is 14 amino acids long. Germline loops: CDR1 SNHLY, CDR2 FYNNEI. CDR3: CASSSVEGGVTQYF. In nucleotides, the CDR3 is TGTGCCAGCAGCTCGGTGGAGGGAGGGGTGACCCAGTACTTC.

This clone was picked up a small number of times. The J gene is TRBJ2-5, the V gene TRBV27; TRBD2 matches 10 bases. Unmatched junction bases numbered 9, after V lost 8 bases and J lost 6 bases. This CDR3 region has 14 residues. Germline CDR1 reads MNHEY; CDR2 reads SMNVEV (reference sequence). The CDR3 sequence is CASSLAGESKTQYF. In nucleotides, the CDR3 is TGTGCCAGCTCTCTAGCGGGAGAGTCGAAGACCCAGTACTTC.

This clone was counted a few times. This chain links TRBV29-1 with TRBJ2-7; weak D call: TRBD2 (5 bases). Trimming left V 5 bases short and J 5 bases short, with 13 bases between. This CDR3 spans 12 amino acids. Germline V lookup: CDR1 SQVTM, CDR2 ANQGSEA. The CDR3 sequence is CSVSPRVHEQYF. CDR3 sequence (DNA): TGCAGCGTTAGTCCGAGGGTCCACGAGCAGTACTTC.

The rearrangement joins TRBV4-3 to TRBJ2-1; a weak D match, TRBD2 (7 bases). This CDR3 region has 14 residues. V was pared by 4 bases and J by 6 bases, with 13 bases between. Germline V lookup: CDR1 LGHNA, CDR2 YSLEER. CDR3 residues: CASSRGGGGNEQFF. The CDR3 region has the DNA TGCGCCAGCAGCCGCGGGGGAGGGGGCAATGAGCAGTTCTTC.